This T cell receptor beta chain was sequenced during a study of T cells after yellow fever vaccination. MiXCR was run by TCRdb on the 5' RACE reads, yielding one entry per CDR3 protein. The table includes roughly 340,000 distinct CDR3 sequences, almost 4% detected once. This clonotype has more than one count but fewer than ten. Germline CDR1 reads SGHVS; CDR2 reads FQNEAQ. V lost 5 bases and J lost 3; bases outside the gene matches: 7. The length of the CDR3 is 15 residues. This chain links TRBV7-8 with TRBJ2-7; 10 nucleotides agree with TRBD1. This clonotype was sampled from a man aged 18 to 29 who received the YFV17D yellow fever vaccine. Material: PBMCs, obtained 5 days after the yellow fever booster vaccination. The DNA of the CDR3 is TGTGCCAGCAGCGAAGGGACAGGGGTCCTCTACGAGCAGTACTTC. Its protein product is CASSEGTGVLYEQYF.